One sample yielded the 28 T cell receptor beta chains listed below, sequenced in a study of T cell repertoires in cytomegalovirus infection (dated by TCRdb to the late 2010s). Sequenced using an Illumina HiSeq 1500. TCRdb ran its own pipeline on the public reads, namely fastp trimming at Q25 and MiXCR clone calling, and kept in-frame beta chains. Entries that share a CDR3 protein sequence are merged under the most common genes and DNA. The table for this sample lists hundreds of thousands of distinct CDR3 sequences; 33% of them were counted only once. The top ten clonotypes cover around a sixth of the sample. Explained via the paper, the treatment or condition label denotes: in vitro stimulation with specific CMV peptide epitopes to enrich CMV-specific T cells. These receptors' targets are unknown. Sequences were derived from cultured PBMCs, sampled from culture after CMV antigen stimulation. These receptors were collected from a human donor in good health (CMV status not recorded). Some clones in this sample may be carry-over from other donors' samples.

The chain recombines TRBV5-5 with TRBJ2-1; 14 nucleotides match TRBD2. The germline CDR1 and CDR2 sequences are SGHKS and YYEKEE (reference sequence). CDR3 length equals 16 residues. V lost 3 bases and J lost 7; bases outside the gene matches: 6. CDR3 in DNA: TGTGCCAGCAGCTGGTCCGGGACTAGCGGGAGAAATGAGCAGTTCTTC. Its translation is CASSWSGTSGRNEQFF.

In its sample, this clonotype was seen many times. CDR3 amino acids: CASNVPQSGTDTQYF. CDR3 DNA sequence: TGTGCCAGCAACGTACCCCAGTCAGGCACAGATACGCAGTATTTT. V gene TRBV7-2 combines with J gene TRBJ2-3; D is undetermined. CDR3 length equals 15 residues. Germline lookup yields CDR1 SGHTA and CDR2 FQGNSA. Trimming pared 7 bases from V and 1 base from J, leaving 15 bases between.

This clonotype was recorded only once. The CDR3 region is CASSMDSPDWGYTF. CDR3 bases: TGTGCCAGTAGTATGGACAGCCCCGACTGGGGCTACACCTTC. The gene calls are TRBV19 and TRBJ1-2, with D maybe TRBD1 (6 bases). The CDR3 sequence is 14 residues long. With 3 bases removed from V and 8 bases from J, the gap between germline ends came to 16 bases. The V gene's germline CDR1 is LNHDA and CDR2 SQIVND (reference sequence).

V and J are TRBV6-2 or TRBV6-3 and TRBJ2-7; 8 nucleotides match TRBD1. The CDR3 consists of 14 residues. The V gene's germline CDR1 is MNHEY and CDR2 SVGEGT. Losses at the gene ends were 6 bases for V and 2 bases for J; bases not matched to a gene: 6. The DNA for the CDR3 is TGTGCCAGCAGAGGAACGACAGGGGCCTACGAGCAGTACTTC. Its translation is CASRGTTGAYEQYF.

This clonotype was detected a few times. The gene calls are TRBV19 and TRBJ1-1; D gene unclear. Trimming left V 0 bases short and J 4 bases short, with 12 bases between. In germline, CDR1 is LNHDA, CDR2 SQIVND (reference sequence). This CDR3 comprises 15 residues. The CDR3 bases are TGTGCCAGTAGTATAGATGGAGAAGTTCTCACTGAAGCTTTCTTT. It specifies CASSIDGEVLTEAFF.

This clonotype was seen a few times. The chain combines TRBV2 with TRBJ2-3; D may be TRBD2 (5 bases). The V end was cut by 8 bases, the J end by 3 bases, with 9 bases between. This CDR3 is 12 amino acids long. Germline V lookup: CDR1 SNHLY, CDR2 FYNNEI. CDR3 in DNA: TGTGCCAGCGCCGGGGAGACAGATACGCAGTATTTT. Its protein product is CASAGETDTQYF. The variable domain in full, with the rest retrieved from reference TRBV2 and TRBJ2-3, is EPEVTQTPSHQVTQMGQEVILRCVPISNHLYFYWYRQILGQKVEFLVSFYNNEISEKSEIFDDQFSVERPDGSNFTLKIRSTKLEDSAMYFCASAGETDTQYFGPGTRLTVL.

This clonotype showed up many times. The gene calls are TRBV7-2 and TRBJ2-1; no firm D call. From germline, CDR1 is SGHTA and CDR2 FQGNSA. The ends were cut back, 1 base at V and 12 bases at J, with 10 bases in the middle. CDR3 length: 12 amino acids. Here the CDR3 reads CASSLGFAAQFF. DNA for the CDR3: TGTGCCAGCAGCTTAGGATTTGCGGCGCAGTTCTTC.

The genes are TRBV10-3 and TRBJ1-1; TRBD1 might be the D (5 bases). V was trimmed by 2 bases and J by 6 bases, leaving 16 bases between them. The CDR3 runs 15 residues. Germline V lookup: CDR1 ENHRY, CDR2 SYGVKD. The CDR3, as DNA: TGTGCCATCAGTGAGGCTCAGGGTGTAGGGGCTGAAGCTTTCTTT. This translates into CAISEAQGVGAEAFF.

The CDR3: CASSFWGGRTGELFF. The CDR3 DNA reads TGTGCCAGCAGCTTCTGGGGGGGGCGTACCGGGGAGCTGTTTTTT. The chain couples TRBV7-2 to TRBJ2-2; D is perhaps TRBD2 (7 bases). V was trimmed by 3 bases and J by 5 bases, leaving 13 bases between them. The CDR3 covers 15 residues. Germline CDR1 and CDR2: SGHTA and FQGNSA.

J is TRBJ2-1 and V is TRBV4-3; 7 bases match TRBD1. After removal of 5 bases from V and 0 bases from J, the junction contained 7 bases not matched to a gene. CDR1 LGHNA and CDR2 YSLEER come from the germline V gene. The CDR3 runs to 16 residues. CDR3 sequence reads: CASSARQGSSYNEQFF. The CDR3 DNA sequence: TGCGCCAGCAGCGCCCGACAGGGTTCCTCCTACAATGAGCAGTTCTTC.

The chain uses TRBV2 and TRBJ1-2, with 8 bases lining up with TRBD1. This CDR3 spans 13 amino acids. V shed 6 bases and J 4 bases; nucleotides not matched to a gene: 4. Germline CDR1 SNHLY, CDR2 FYNNEI. CDR3 sequence: CASRGQVVYGYTF. The CDR3 coding sequence is TGTGCCAGCAGGGGACAGGTCGTCTATGGCTACACCTTC. The whole variable domain, remainder taken from reference TRBV2 and TRBJ1-2, is EPEVTQTPSHQVTQMGQEVILRCVPISNHLYFYWYRQILGQKVEFLVSFYNNEISEKSEIFDDQFSVERPDGSNFTLKIRSTKLEDSAMYFCASRGQVVYGYTFGSGTRLTVV.

This clonotype was observed many times. The V gene is TRBV7-2, the J gene TRBJ2-3, with D uncertain. Germline V gives CDR1 SGHTA, CDR2 FQGNSA. Trimming took off 1 base at V and 2 bases at J, with 10 bases between the two ends. This CDR3 comprises 15 residues. The CDR3: CASSLGQRTTDTQYF. CDR3 nucleotide sequence: TGTGCCAGCAGCTTAGGGCAGAGAACCACAGATACGCAGTATTTT.

This clonotype was seen more than once but under ten times. The germline gene is not matched at one end of the junction; a read error may be the cause. This chain joins TRBV4-1 and TRBJ1-4; no clear D gene. Germline CDR1 reads MGHRA; CDR2 reads YSYEKL. The CDR3 runs 14 residues. CDR3 in DNA: TGTGCCAGCAGCCAAGATTACTCTAATGAAAAACTGTTTTTT. This translates into CASSQDYSNEKLFF.

This rearrangement joins TRBV28 to TRBJ1-2; D call uncertain. The CDR3 has 14 residues. The germline V and J ends were trimmed by 3 bases and 6 bases, with 14 bases remaining between them. Germline CDR1 MDHEN, CDR2 SYDVKM. This CDR3 reads CASSFPTLLDGYTF. CDR3 DNA: TGTGCCAGCAGTTTCCCCACGCTGCTGGATGGCTACACCTTC.

The V and J genes are TRBV27 and TRBJ2-1; D ambiguous. Germline values: CDR1 MNHEY, CDR2 SMNVEV (reference sequence). V was shortened by 4 bases and J by 10 bases, with 14 bases between the two germline ends. CDR3 size: 13 residues. The CDR3 loop reads CASSYGPRREQFF. DNA for the CDR3: TGTGCCAGCAGTTATGGACCCCGGAGAGAGCAGTTCTTC.

This clonotype occurred a few times. The chain joins TRBV12-3 or TRBV12-4 to TRBJ2-2; tentatively, D is TRBD1 (6 bases). V lost 10 bases and J lost 0, with 9 bases in between. This CDR3 is built from 13 residues. This CDR3 is CATGTSNTGELFF. The CDR3 DNA sequence: TGTGCCACAGGGACATCGAACACCGGGGAGCTGTTTTTT.

The V gene is TRBV6-2 or TRBV6-3, the J gene TRBJ2-1; weak D call: TRBD1 (6 bases). V was trimmed by 4 bases and J by 0 bases, leaving 13 bases between them. The CDR3 is made up of 16 amino acids. The germline CDR1 and CDR2 sequences are MNHEY and SVGEGT. The CDR3 DNA reads as TGTGCCAGCAGTTCAGGAAGGGGGAGCTCCTACAATGAGCAGTTCTTC. Its protein is CASSSGRGSSYNEQFF.

V and J are TRBV19 and TRBJ1-4; D remains unclear. Germline assignment: CDR1 LNHDA and CDR2 SQIVND (reference sequence). The CDR3 is made up of 15 amino acids. With 10 bases removed from V and 6 bases from J, the gap between germline ends came to 21 bases. This CDR3 reads CATFGEGWEDEKLFF. CDR3 bases: TGTGCCACCTTCGGGGAAGGCTGGGAGGATGAAAAACTGTTTTTT. Filled out from reference TRBV19 and TRBJ1-4, the complete variable domain reads DGGITQSPKYLFRKEGQNVTLSCEQNLNHDAMYWYRQDPGQGLRLIYYSQIVNDFQKGDIAEGYSVSREKKESFPLTVTSAQKNPTAFYLCATFGEGWEDEKLFFGSGTQLSVL.

This clonotype was observed a handful of times. The chain combines TRBV25-1 with TRBJ1-1; possibly TRBD1 for D (5 bases). CDR3 length equals 14 residues. The germline V gene encodes CDR1 MGHDK and CDR2 SYGVNS. The germline V and J ends were trimmed by 1 base and 7 bases, with 13 bases remaining between them. As DNA, the CDR3 is TGTGCCAGCAGTGAATTGGGGGTATTGAGTGAAGCTTTCTTT. Translating it yields CASSELGVLSEAFF.

This clonotype was recorded once. This rearrangement joins TRBV5-4 to TRBJ2-5; the D gene could be TRBD1 or TRBD2 (6 bases each). Per germline, CDR1 SGHNT and CDR2 YYREEE (reference sequence). Trimming pared 7 bases from V and 3 bases from J, leaving 16 bases between. The CDR3 has 14 amino acids. The CDR3 DNA follows: TGTGCCAGCTGGGGGCGGGGTAGCGAAGAGACCCAGTACTTC. Its translation is CASWGRGSEETQYF.

This clonotype was seen a few times. The CDR3 nucleotides are TGTGCCAGCAGCCCAGCGGGGACTAGCGGGGGGGGGGAGACCCAGTACTTC. This sequence encodes CASSPAGTSGGGETQYF. The chain recombines TRBV7-2 with TRBJ2-5; 16 bases fit TRBD2. From germline, CDR1 is SGHTA and CDR2 FQGNSA. The length of the CDR3 is 17 residues. V shed 5 bases and J 5 bases; nucleotides not matched to a gene: 8.

In its sample, this clonotype was seen many times. The CDR3 protein is CASSRGAPNTEAFF. The CDR3 region has the DNA TGTGCCAGCAGTAGAGGGGCCCCGAACACTGAAGCTTTCTTT. The chain joins TRBV7-2 to TRBJ1-1; maybe TRBD1 (5 bases). CDR1 and CDR2 from the germline V gene are SGHTA and FQGNSA. CDR3 length equals 14 residues. Trimming took off 6 bases at V and 1 base at J, with 12 bases between the two ends.

This chain connects TRBV20-1 to TRBJ2-7; 8 bases line up with TRBD1. Trimming took 1 base from V and 6 from J; bases not matched to a gene: 8. Looked up from germline, CDR1 is DFQATT and CDR2 is SNEGSKA (reference sequence). CDR3 length: 14 residues. The CDR3 bases are TGCAGTGCTAGAGTGACTGGACAGGGTGTCGAGCAGTACTTC. Encoded protein: CSARVTGQGVEQYF.

This clonotype was counted only a few times. The chain joins TRBV6-2 or TRBV6-3 to TRBJ2-7; TRBD2 agrees at 7 bases. Unmatched junction bases numbered 1, after V lost 2 bases and J lost 6 bases. The CDR3 spans 12 residues. The germline V gene has CDR1 MNHEY and CDR2 SVGEGT. The CDR3 DNA reads TGTGCCAGCAGTTACACTAGCGTCGAGCAGTACTTC. Its translation is CASSYTSVEQYF.

This clonotype came up a few times. This sequence joins TRBV28 and TRBJ1-5; D remains ambiguous. V dropped 3 bases and J dropped 7 bases, with 10 bases sitting between them. Germline-derived CDR1 and CDR2 are MDHEN and SYDVKM. The CDR3 has 13 residues. The CDR3 DNA reads TGTGCCAGCAGTTTTCCTACGTTCCAGCCCCAGCATTTT. Translating it yields CASSFPTFQPQHF.

This clonotype has a count of ten or more. The CDR3 coding sequence is TGTGCCAGCAGCGCAGTGAGCCAAGAGACCCAGTACTTC. Translated: CASSAVSQETQYF. This chain connects TRBV7-2 to TRBJ2-5; D is undetermined. CDR1 is SGHTA and CDR2 is FQGNSA in the germline V gene. The CDR3 contains 13 residues. The V end was cut by 5 bases, the J end by 1 base, with 8 bases between.

This clonotype has more than one count but fewer than ten. The chain has TRBV27 and TRBJ1-5, with a tentative D call TRBD1 (6 bases). The CDR3 totals 14 residues. Trimming left V 6 bases short and J 3 bases short, with 12 bases between. Germline CDR1 is MNHEY and CDR2 is SMNVEV (reference sequence). DNA for the CDR3: TGTGCCAGCAGATCCACAGGGATCAATCAGCCCCAGCATTTT. This sequence encodes CASRSTGINQPQHF.

The chain recombines TRBV19 with TRBJ2-3, with a possible D match to TRBD2 (6 bases). CDR3 size: 13 residues. Trimming took 9 bases from V and 2 from J, leaving 12 bases between them. Looked up from germline, CDR1 is LNHDA and CDR2 is SQIVND (reference sequence). DNA of the CDR3: TGTGCCAGCGCTAAGGACTACACAGATACGCAGTATTTT. This gives the protein CASAKDYTDTQYF. Together with reference TRBV19 and TRBJ2-3, the CDR3 gives the full variable domain: DGGITQSPKYLFRKEGQNVTLSCEQNLNHDAMYWYRQDPGQGLRLIYYSQIVNDFQKGDIAEGYSVSREKKESFPLTVTSAQKNPTAFYLCASAKDYTDTQYFGPGTRLTVL.